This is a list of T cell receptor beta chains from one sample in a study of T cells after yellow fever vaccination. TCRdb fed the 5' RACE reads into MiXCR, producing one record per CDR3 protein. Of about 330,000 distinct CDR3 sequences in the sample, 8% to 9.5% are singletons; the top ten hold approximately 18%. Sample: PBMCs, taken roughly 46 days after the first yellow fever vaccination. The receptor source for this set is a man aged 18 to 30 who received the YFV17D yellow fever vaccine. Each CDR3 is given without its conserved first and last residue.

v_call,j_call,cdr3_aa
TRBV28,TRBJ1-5,ASGRQGQSLNQPQH
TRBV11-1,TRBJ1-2,ASSPAGTGGSSNYGYT
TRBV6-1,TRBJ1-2,ASTPTGVLSYT
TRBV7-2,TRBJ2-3,ASSSYRDGATDTQY
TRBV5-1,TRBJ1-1,ASRGARGANTEAF
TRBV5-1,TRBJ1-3,ASSLQGTGNTIY
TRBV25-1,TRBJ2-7,ASSERVPPYEQY
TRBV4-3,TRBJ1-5,ASSPWPGREQPQH
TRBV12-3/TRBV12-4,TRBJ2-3,ASSLLAGPYSTDTQY
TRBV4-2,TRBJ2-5,ASSRNGPGETQY
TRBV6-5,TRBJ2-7,ASGRYEQY
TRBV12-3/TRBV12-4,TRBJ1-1,ASSRGGQLNTEAF
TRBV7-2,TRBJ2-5,APEGLALIQETQY
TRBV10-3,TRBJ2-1,AIREDGDNEQF
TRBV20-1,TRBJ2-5,SARDRGGTGETQY
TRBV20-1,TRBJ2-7,SARDGTGLPYEQY
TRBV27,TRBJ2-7,ASSPGDTTYEPY
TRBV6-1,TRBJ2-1,ATTRTSPNEQF
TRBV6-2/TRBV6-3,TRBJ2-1,ASNPGLAANEQF
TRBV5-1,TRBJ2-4,ASSLAAGITKNIQY
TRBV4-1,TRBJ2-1,ASSQGFGGVINEQF
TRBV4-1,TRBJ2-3,ASRGTGGRTDTQY
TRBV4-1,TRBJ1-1,ASSQATGEINTEAF
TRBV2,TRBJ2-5,ASSHAGTPETQY
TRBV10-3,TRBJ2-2,AISEIFPGELF
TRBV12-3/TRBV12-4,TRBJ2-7,ASSRIYEQY
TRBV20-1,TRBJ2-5,CARDLLGQLQETQY
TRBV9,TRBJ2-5,ASSPLGPGETQY
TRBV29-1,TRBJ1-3,SVAGRWDSLTHTIY
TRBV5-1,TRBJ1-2,ASKKGQVDYGYT
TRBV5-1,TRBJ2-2,ASSLRAGDTGELF
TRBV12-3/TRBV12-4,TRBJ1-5,ASSPGVDQPQH
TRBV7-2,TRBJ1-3,ASSSTGASSGNTIY
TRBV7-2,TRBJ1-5,ASSSGTGRNQPQH
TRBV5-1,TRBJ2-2,ASRSGGGTGELF
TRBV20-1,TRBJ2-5,SAGPSGRQETQY
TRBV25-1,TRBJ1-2,ANGSKGSNGYT
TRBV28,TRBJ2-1,ASRVEVNEQF
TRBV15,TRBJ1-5,ATSRNRGTNQPQH
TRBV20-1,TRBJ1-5,SASRTGPQH
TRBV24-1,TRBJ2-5,ATSDFAGTRFVGETQY
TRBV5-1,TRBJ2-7,ASSLNSPEGYEQY
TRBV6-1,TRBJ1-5,ASRNAGSGNQPQH